The 26 T cell receptor beta chains presented below share a single source sample, sequenced in a study of cytomegalovirus exposure and HLA in healthy donors. It was with 60 Vbeta and 13 Jbeta primers that the PCR ran. Sequencing used immunoSEQ multiplex PCR; TCRdb keeps in-frame clones, though not all of them. The sample records some 180,000 clones, 82% being singletons. Sequencing was done on a sample of PBMCs. The receptors shown here come from a man aged 40-49 years in good health and CMV-seronegative.

This chain connects TRBV27 to TRBJ1-6, with D perhaps TRBD1 (6 bases). The CDR3 is 14 amino acids. Per the germline V gene, CDR1 is MNHEY and CDR2 is SMNVEV (reference sequence). The ends were cut back, 6 bases at V and 4 bases at J, with 10 bases in the middle. This chain's CDR3 is CASRGGPYNSPLHF. As DNA, the CDR3 is TGTGCCAGCAGGGGGGGGCCTTATAATTCACCCCTCCACTTT.

In this sample, this clone turned up once. V and J are TRBV9 and TRBJ2-1; TRBD1 is a possible D gene (5 bases). The CDR3 loop spans 14 amino acids. Trimming took 0 bases from V and 9 from J, leaving 13 bases between them. Germline-derived CDR1 and CDR2 are SGDLS and YYNGEE. As DNA, the CDR3 is TGTGCCAGCAGCGTAGTTGACGATGGGGCTGAGCAGTTCTTC. Protein product: CASSVVDDGAEQFF.

V is TRBV9 and J is TRBJ1-1; the D gene is possibly TRBD1 (5 bases). Looked up from germline, CDR1 is SGDLS and CDR2 is YYNGEE. Trimming pared 6 bases from V and 3 bases from J, leaving 18 bases between. This CDR3 contains 15 residues. The CDR3 is CASNTAGDGDTEAFF. The CDR3 bases are TGTGCCAGCAACACCGCGGGGGACGGAGACACTGAAGCTTTCTTT.

V and J are TRBV7-2 and TRBJ1-2; D remains ambiguous. CDR3 length equals 14 residues. V lost 3 bases to trimming and J lost 1 base, with 9 bases between them. CDR1 and CDR2 from the germline V gene are SGHTA and FQGNSA. DNA of the CDR3: TGTGCCAGCAGCTTTTCGACGGGTAACTATGGCTACACCTTC. Translating it yields CASSFSTGNYGYTF. Full variable domain (outside the CDR3, taken from reference TRBV7-2 and TRBJ1-2): GAGVSQSPSNKVTEKGKDVELRCDPISGHTALYWYRQSLGQGLEFLIYFQGNSAPDKSGLPSDRFSAERTGGSVSTLTIQRTQQEDSAVYLCASSFSTGNYGYTFGSGTRLTVV.

This chain links TRBV9 with TRBJ2-3; 9 bases are shared with TRBD1. In germline, CDR1 is SGDLS, CDR2 YYNGEE. V lost 4 bases, J lost 5 bases, and 14 bases stayed unmatched. This CDR3 has 17 amino acids. The CDR3 sequence: CASSLDPPGQGLDTQYF. The CDR3 DNA follows: TGTGCCAGCAGCCTCGATCCACCGGGACAGGGATTAGATACGCAGTATTTT.

The chain couples TRBV18 to TRBJ1-5; 8 nucleotides align to TRBD1. The trim removed 3 bases at V and 9 bases at J, leaving 4 bases unmatched. CDR1 and CDR2 (germline): KGHSH, LQKENI. The CDR3 length is 13 residues. The CDR3 nucleotides are TGTGCCAGCTCACCCGGACAGGGTTGGCCCCAGCATTTT. It translates to CASSPGQGWPQHF.

J is TRBJ2-7 and V is TRBV7-2; the match to TRBD1 covers 8 bases. The ends lost 2 bases at V and 0 bases at J; junction bases unmatched: 12. This CDR3 comprises 18 residues. Germline V gene sequence: CDR1 SGHTA, CDR2 FQGNSA. This chain's CDR3 is CASSLPTRQDRASYEQYF. In DNA form, the CDR3 reads TGTGCCAGCAGCTTACCTACACGCCAGGACAGGGCCTCCTACGAGCAGTACTTC.

This chain links TRBV4-1 with TRBJ2-5, with 7 nucleotides matching TRBD2. Germline-derived CDR1 and CDR2 are MGHRA and YSYEKL. CDR3 size: 14 residues. V shed 4 bases and J 9 bases; nucleotides not matched to a gene: 11. The CDR3 here is CASSLKSGDGAQYF. In DNA, the CDR3 is TGCGCCAGCAGCCTTAAGAGCGGGGACGGGGCCCAGTACTTC.

The gene calls are TRBV11-3 and TRBJ2-5; TRBD1 is a possible D gene (6 bases). Trimming removed 3 bases at V and 2 bases at J, with 16 bases between. The germline V gene has CDR1 SGHNT and CDR2 YENEEA. This CDR3 region has 16 residues. The CDR3 protein is CASSFPQGQKQETQYF. The CDR3 DNA sequence: TGTGCCAGCAGCTTCCCTCAGGGACAAAAACAAGAGACCCAGTACTTC.

The rearrangement uses TRBV7-6 and TRBJ2-7; 7 nucleotides match TRBD2. The V gene end was trimmed by 3 bases and the J gene end by 7 bases; junction bases not matched to a gene: 15. The germline CDR1 and CDR2 sequences are SGHVS and FNYEAQ. This CDR3 is built from 16 residues. CDR3 loop: CASSFPGGEVGGEQYF. The CDR3, as DNA: TGTGCCAGCAGCTTCCCGGGCGGGGAGGTCGGGGGGGAGCAGTACTTC.

This clone was seen a single time. V is TRBV29-1 and J is TRBJ1-2; D unresolved. The V gene's germline CDR1 is SQVTM and CDR2 ANQGSEA. V dropped 4 bases and J dropped 6 bases, with 12 bases sitting between them. The CDR3 has 12 amino acids. In DNA form, the CDR3 reads TGCAGCGTTGTACAGACCGTGGATGGCTACACCTTC. Translating it yields CSVVQTVDGYTF.

The chain links TRBV18 to TRBJ2-1, with 12 nucleotides matching TRBD2. The germline CDR1 and CDR2 sequences are KGHSH and LQKENI. Trimming cost V 3 bases and J 9 bases; bases outside gene matches: 6. This CDR3 is 15 amino acids long. CDR3 nucleotide sequence: TGTGCCAGCTCACCGCTGACTAGCGGGAGCGCTGAGCAGTTCTTC. Translation gives CASSPLTSGSAEQFF.

This clone was detected a few times. Other DNA sequences in this sample translate to the same CDR3. The chain joins TRBV7-2 to TRBJ2-2; 10 bases align to TRBD2. The length of the CDR3 is 15 residues. Germline V lookup: CDR1 SGHTA, CDR2 FQGNSA. V lost 1 base, J lost 4 bases, and 0 bases stayed unmatched. The CDR3 DNA follows: TGTGCCAGCAGCTTAGGACTAGCGGGCACCGGGGAGCTGTTTTTT. Its translation: CASSLGLAGTGELFF.

The count of this clone is one. CDR3 loop: CASSFAGRTYEQYF. The DNA of the CDR3 is TGTGCCAGCAGTTTTGCGGGGAGGACCTACGAGCAGTACTTC. The V gene is TRBV27, the J gene TRBJ2-7, with a weak D call TRBD2 (6 bases). Germline CDR1 and CDR2: MNHEY and SMNVEV (reference sequence). This CDR3 region has 14 residues. Trimming removed 3 bases at V and 2 bases at J, with 11 bases between.

V is TRBV7-2 and J is TRBJ2-1; D remains ambiguous. This CDR3 is 12 amino acids long. With 6 bases removed from V and 2 bases from J, the gap between germline ends came to 5 bases. The germline CDR1 and CDR2 sequences are SGHTA and FQGNSA. The CDR3 reads CASSSPYNEQFF. In nucleotides, the CDR3 is TGTGCCAGCAGTTCTCCCTACAATGAGCAGTTCTTC.

V is TRBV4-2 and J is TRBJ2-7, with TRBD2 matching over 8 bases. The closer fit of TRBJ2-1 to the DNA end suggests the J call may be wrong. Germline V gene sequence: CDR1 LGHNA, CDR2 YNFKEQ. The CDR3 totals 23 residues. The CDR3 protein is CASSRGRIAGTQFSAPVYNEQFF. CDR3 bases: TGTGCCAGCAGCCGAGGAAGAATAGCGGGGACTCAGTTTTCCGCACCCGTCTACAATGAGCAGTTCTTC.

The table lists this clone with a few counts. J is TRBJ2-7 and V is TRBV23-1, with 9 bases lining up with TRBD2. TRBV23-1 qualifies as an ORF whose function is uncertain. V shed 2 bases, J shed 6 bases, and the junction held 17 bases outside the gene matches. This CDR3 is built from 18 residues. CDR3 sequence reads: CASSQPYRVPSGTPEQYF. The CDR3 DNA follows: TGCGCCAGCAGTCAACCCTACCGGGTTCCTAGCGGGACACCCGAGCAGTACTTC.

This sequence joins TRBV11-2 and TRBJ1-5; D uncertain. V dropped 0 bases and J dropped 4 bases, with 10 bases sitting between them. This CDR3 has 15 amino acids. The germline V gene encodes CDR1 SGHAT and CDR2 FQNNGV. The CDR3 protein is CASSLDLRNNQPQHF. The CDR3 region has the DNA TGTGCCAGCAGCTTAGATCTGAGGAATAATCAGCCCCAGCATTTT.

The CDR3 region is CASSASYLAGGGVDTQYF. The CDR3 bases are TGTGCCAGCAGCGCATCGTACCTAGCGGGGGGAGGGGTAGATACGCAGTATTTT. The chain has TRBV9 and TRBJ2-3; the match to TRBD2 covers 11 bases. Germline CDR1 is SGDLS and CDR2 is YYNGEE. This CDR3 comprises 18 residues. Germline trimming cut 3 bases from V and 5 bases from J; bases unmatched to any gene: 14. The full variable domain, its missing parts supplied by reference TRBV9 and TRBJ2-3, is DSGVTQTPKHLITATGQRVTLRCSPRSGDLSVYWYQQSLDQGLQFLIQYYNGEERAKGNILERFSAQQFPDLHSELNLSSLELGDSALYFCASSASYLAGGGVDTQYFGPGTRLTVL.

This clone was counted a single time. The chain is built from TRBV7-8 and TRBJ1-2; TRBD1 matches 7 bases. V lost 5 bases, J lost 4 bases, and 4 bases stayed unmatched. The CDR3 loop spans 13 amino acids. The germline V gene has CDR1 SGHVS and CDR2 FQNEAQ. CDR3 residues: CASSPRGPYGYTF. The CDR3 DNA reads as TGTGCCAGCAGCCCTAGGGGGCCCTATGGCTACACCTTC.

The chain joins TRBV19 to TRBJ2-7; TRBD2 matches at 16 bases. Germline V gene sequence: CDR1 LNHDA, CDR2 SQIVND (reference sequence). The CDR3 consists of 19 residues. The J segment lost 3 bases and the V segment lost 5 bases, leaving 13 bases of the junction unmatched. The CDR3 sequence is CASSSLPGLAGGVFYEQYF. The CDR3 region has the DNA TGTGCCAGTAGTTCCCTCCCGGGACTAGCGGGAGGGGTTTTCTACGAGCAGTACTTC.

The chain joins TRBV4-1 to TRBJ2-7; TRBD1 is a possible D gene (6 bases). Germline V gene lookup returns CDR1 MGHRA and CDR2 YSYEKL. CDR3 size: 14 residues. The ends were cut back, 4 bases at V and 3 bases at J, with 13 bases in the middle. CDR3 nucleotides: TGCGCCAGCAGCCCCCGGGACACCTTCTACGAGCAGTACTTC. As protein: CASSPRDTFYEQYF.

The genes are TRBV6-5 and TRBJ1-3; TRBD1 might be the D (6 bases). CDR1 and CDR2 from the germline V gene are MNHEY and SVGAGI. Trimming removed 0 bases at V and 3 bases at J, with 12 bases between. The CDR3 spans 16 residues. Here the CDR3 reads CASSYSPDRFGNTIYF. The CDR3 coding sequence is TGTGCCAGCAGTTACTCTCCCGACAGGTTTGGAAACACCATATATTTT.

This chain uses TRBV28 with TRBJ2-6, with D tentatively TRBD2 (6 bases). V lost 2 bases to trimming and J lost 0 bases, with 14 bases between them. Germline V CDR1 and CDR2: MDHEN, SYDVKM. CDR3 length: 18 amino acids. CDR3 residues: CASSLGTSGFSGANVLTF. The CDR3 DNA is TGTGCCAGCAGTTTAGGGACTTCAGGGTTCTCTGGGGCCAACGTCCTGACTTTC.

CDR3 nucleotides: TGTGCCTGGAGGGGGACAGGGAAGGGCCAAGAGACCCAGTACTTC. Translated, it gives CAWRGTGKGQETQYF. The V gene is TRBV30, the J gene TRBJ2-5; TRBD1 agrees at 9 bases. Germline trimming cut 3 bases from V and 1 base from J; bases unmatched to any gene: 6. The CDR3 spans 15 residues. The germline V gene has CDR1 GTSNPN and CDR2 SVGIG (reference sequence).

This clone was seen more than once but under ten times. This chain uses TRBV9 with TRBJ2-7; TRBD1 matches 11 bases. The CDR3 runs to 16 residues. Per germline, CDR1 SGDLS and CDR2 YYNGEE. The V and J ends lost 2 bases and 6 bases, in that order; junction bases with no gene match: 10. This CDR3 is CASSVYRDRGKVEQYF. CDR3 nucleotides: TGTGCCAGCAGCGTTTACCGGGACAGGGGGAAGGTCGAGCAGTACTTC.